These 19 T cell receptor beta chains came from one sample sequenced in a study of T cell responses to AZD1222 COVID-19 vaccine. Assay: immunoSEQ multiplex PCR; the TCRdb copy retains only in-frame clones and omits some. The repertoire holds approximately 120,000 clones, 80% to 95% seen once, with 3.1% in the top ten. The sequences come from peripheral blood, collected on day 0 of AZD1222 vaccination. These TCRs come from an adult in good health.

This sequence joins TRBV12-3 or TRBV12-4 and TRBJ1-2; D not resolved. CDR3 length: 12 residues. V lost 3 bases and J 8 bases, leaving 10 bases between the germline ends. CDR3 residues: CASSFEPSGYTF. In DNA, the CDR3 is TGTGCCAGCAGTTTTGAGCCGTCCGGCTACACCTTC.

This chain connects TRBV3-1 (or the pseudogene TRBV3-2) to TRBJ2-1; 8 nucleotides match TRBD2. The germline gives CDR1 LGHDT, CDR2 YNNKEL (reference sequence). The CDR3 spans 15 residues. Trimming at V came to 4 bases and at J to 8 bases, leaving 10 bases not matched to a gene. CDR3 coding DNA: TGTGCCAGCAGCCTCCCCGGGACTAGTAACGATGAGCAGTTCTTC. Translation: CASSLPGTSNDEQFF.

The chain carries TRBV6-1 and TRBJ2-2; TRBD1 matches 8 bases. Germline assignment: CDR1 MNHNS and CDR2 SASEGT. The CDR3 loop spans 15 amino acids. With 2 bases clipped from V and 7 bases from J, the junction kept 6 bases outside the gene matches. The CDR3 loop is CASSEYRGFGGELFF. CDR3 coding DNA: TGTGCCAGCAGTGAATACAGGGGGTTTGGCGGGGAGCTGTTTTTT.

The rearrangement uses TRBV27 and TRBJ1-6; 8 nucleotides agree with TRBD1. Looked up from germline, CDR1 is MNHEY and CDR2 is SMNVEV (reference sequence). J was trimmed by 14 bases and V by 5 bases; bases with no gene match: 17. The CDR3 consists of 16 residues. CDR3 in DNA: TGTGCCAGCAGTCCCCACAGAACACAGGGGGGTGAGGCCCTCCACTTT. The encoded protein is CASSPHRTQGGEALHF.

The J gene is TRBJ2-5, the V gene TRBV30; 7 bases are a match to TRBD2. V was pared by 1 base and J by 0 bases, with 8 bases of the junction left unmatched. Germline CDR1 and CDR2: GTSNPN and SVGIG (reference sequence). This CDR3 has 16 residues. The DNA of the CDR3 is TGTGCCTGGAGTGCCGCGTGGGGGGGGGACCAAGAGACCCAGTACTTC. It is translated as CAWSAAWGGDQETQYF.

J is TRBJ1-5 and V is TRBV21-1. TRBV21-1 is designated a pseudogene. The CDR3 is 16 residues long. CDR3 residues: CASSKEMGLSSQPQHF. The CDR3 DNA follows: TGTGCCAGCAGCAAAGAAATGGGGTTATCCTCTCAGCCCCAGCATTTT.

This clone was counted between two and nine times. The chain recombines TRBV6-1 with TRBJ1-2; the match to TRBD1 covers 7 bases. The CDR3 loop spans 16 amino acids. Trimming took 0 bases from V and 2 from J; bases not matched to a gene: 6. CDR1 is MNHNS, CDR2 SASEGT, per germline. The CDR3 is CASSEAQGIDNYGYTF. In nucleotides, the CDR3 is TGTGCCAGCAGTGAAGCACAGGGGATTGACAACTATGGCTACACCTTC.

This chain uses TRBV7-2 with TRBJ1-2; 7 bases line up with TRBD1. V lost 4 bases and J lost 4; bases outside the gene matches: 6. The CDR3 has 14 residues. Germline loops: CDR1 SGHTA, CDR2 FQGNSA. CDR3: CASSSRQGSYGYTF. DNA for the CDR3: TGTGCCAGCAGCTCCCGACAGGGATCCTATGGCTACACCTTC.

The rearrangement joins TRBV12-1 to TRBJ1-1; no check of the table's D call, TRBD1, against the DNA was made. TRBV12-1 is a listed pseudogene. The CDR3 has 18 amino acids. The CDR3 DNA follows: TGTGCCAGCAGCTGCTCCCCGGGACAGGGATTGGTAAGCACTGAAGCTTTCTTT. This gives the protein CASSCSPGQGLVSTEAFF.

The chain joins TRBV6-5 to TRBJ1-5; D is uncertain. The CDR3 runs to 12 residues. V was pared by 7 bases and J by 5 bases, with 9 bases between. Germline V gene lookup returns CDR1 MNHEY and CDR2 SVGAGI. The CDR3 reads CASTDADQPQHF. Written as DNA, the CDR3 is TGTGCCAGCACGGACGCTGATCAGCCCCAGCATTTT.

The V call is TRBV5-1, the J call TRBJ1-1, with D maybe TRBD1 (5 bases). The CDR3 runs 15 residues. The V end was cut by 3 bases, the J end by 3 bases, with 15 bases between. CDR1 and CDR2 (germline): SGHRS, YFSETQ. CDR3 sequence: CASSSRGSAHTEAFF. CDR3 nucleotides: TGCGCCAGCAGCTCCCGGGGGAGCGCGCACACTGAAGCTTTCTTT. The full variable domain, rest sourced from reference TRBV5-1 and TRBJ1-1, is KAGVTQTPRYLIKTRGQQVTLSCSPISGHRSVSWYQQTPGQGLQFLFEYFSETQRNKGNFPGRFSGRQFSNSRSEMNVSTLELGDSALYLCASSSRGSAHTEAFFGQGTRLTVV.

The CDR3 spells CASRTQGAQGYTF. The CDR3 coding sequence is TGTGCCAGCAGAACACAGGGGGCCCAAGGCTACACCTTC. This rearrangement joins TRBV6-5 to TRBJ1-2; 9 nucleotides align to TRBD1. The trim removed 6 bases at V and 8 bases at J, leaving 7 bases unmatched. From germline, CDR1 is MNHEY and CDR2 SVGAGI. The CDR3 totals 13 residues.

The chain couples TRBV28 to TRBJ2-5, with D tentatively TRBD2 (6 bases). This CDR3 region has 16 residues. Germline CDR1 MDHEN, CDR2 SYDVKM. V lost 1 base and J lost 7, with 19 bases in between. CDR3 in amino acids: CASSLLFAGLGVTQYF. DNA for the CDR3: TGTGCCAGCAGTTTATTGTTCGCGGGGCTGGGTGTGACCCAGTACTTC. The whole variable domain, filled in from reference TRBV28 and TRBJ2-5, reads DVKVTQSSRYLVKRTGEKVFLECVQDMDHENMFWYRQDPGLGLRLIYFSYDVKMKEKGDIPEGYSVSREKKERFSLILESASTNQTSMYLCASSLLFAGLGVTQYFGPGTRLLVL.

The chain uses TRBV6-5 and TRBJ2-3, with 7 positions matching TRBD2. The CDR3 consists of 15 residues. Germline CDR1 and CDR2: MNHEY and SVGAGI. V trimming: 6 bases; J trimming: 0 bases; junction bases outside the gene matches: 6. The CDR3 spells CASSPLAPSTDTQYF. The CDR3 coding sequence is TGTGCCAGCAGCCCACTAGCGCCTAGCACAGATACGCAGTATTTT.

J is TRBJ2-7 and V is TRBV28, with 7 bases that match TRBD2. Trimming cost V 3 bases and J 5 bases; bases outside gene matches: 4. The CDR3 is 13 residues long. Germline V gene data show CDR1 as MDHEN and CDR2 as SYDVKM. The CDR3 loop reads CASSFPRGDEQYF. The DNA for the CDR3 is TGTGCCAGCAGTTTTCCCCGGGGGGACGAGCAGTACTTC.

This chain joins TRBV7-9 and TRBJ1-2, with D perhaps matching TRBD1 (6 bases). V was pared by 3 bases and J by 10 bases, with 18 bases between. The CDR3 consists of 14 residues. Germline V gene sequence: CDR1 SEHNR, CDR2 FQNEAQ (reference sequence). The CDR3 DNA sequence: TGTGCCAGCAGCTTTGACAGGATCTTCGCCTACTACACCTTC. It yields the protein CASSFDRIFAYYTF.

This sequence joins TRBV9 and TRBJ1-2; D is perhaps TRBD1 (6 bases). The ends were cut back, 4 bases at V and 4 bases at J, with 26 bases in the middle. CDR1 and CDR2 (germline): SGDLS, YYNGEE. The CDR3 covers 18 residues. The CDR3 is CASSPSKLYRVKTYGYTF. DNA of the CDR3: TGTGCCAGCAGCCCAAGCAAGTTGTACAGGGTCAAGACCTATGGCTACACCTTC.

V is TRBV6-1 and J is TRBJ1-6, with D perhaps matching TRBD1 (5 bases). Germline CDR1 MNHNS, CDR2 SASEGT. The CDR3 consists of 13 residues. Trimming took 3 bases from V and 7 from J, leaving 7 bases between them. The CDR3 region is CASSDRDNSPLHF. CDR3 in DNA: TGTGCCAGCAGTGACCGGGACAATTCACCCCTCCACTTT.

The table lists this clone with a count of one. The V call is TRBV10-3, the J call TRBJ2-2, with TRBD1 matching 9 bases. V was pared by 0 bases and J by 4 bases, with 12 bases of the junction left unmatched. The CDR3 length is 19 residues. Germline CDR1 reads ENHRY; CDR2 reads SYGVKD. The CDR3 region has the DNA TGTGCCATCAGTGAGTCGACGGGAGGACAGGGGATCATCACCGGGGAGCTGTTTTTT. It yields the protein CAISESTGGQGIITGELFF.